This T cell receptor (beta chain) was profiled in a study of neurological immune-mediated disorders. The CDR3 covers 17 residues. Germline V lookup: CDR1 MNHNS, CDR2 SASEGT. The V gene end was trimmed by 6 bases and the J gene end by 0 bases; junction bases not matched to a gene: 12. The making of cDNA relied on 5'RACE with 10-nucleotide random UMIs. MiXCR, run by TCRdb on the 5' RACE reads, gives a single entry per CDR3 protein. This table has 35,000 to 40,000 distinct CDR3 sequences, roughly 12% appearing once. Points from the study as a whole: Expansion of TCR clones was greatest in HTLV-1-associated myelopathy and smallest in multiple sclerosis, where it fell below that of healthy controls.

This clonotype appeared many times. What it binds is not known. Sorted libraries used over 800,000 CD4+ or CD8+ T cells. V and J are TRBV6-1 and TRBJ2-3; 7 bases fit TRBD2. Input material: CD4+ T cells from blood. This receptor was taken from a woman in her twenties or thirties with HTLV-1-associated myelopathy (HAM/TSP). Written as DNA, the CDR3 is TGTGCCAGCAGGTTCTTGGGGGGGGGAGGGAGCACAGATACGCAGTATTTT. Translating gives CASRFLGGGGSTDTQYF.